This T cell receptor beta chain was captured in a study of tumor-infiltrating lymphocytes in localized non-small cell lung cancer. This CDR3 is built from 15 residues. Losses at the gene ends were 1 base for V and 4 bases for J; bases not matched to a gene: 4. Germline V gene sequence: CDR1 SGHDN, CDR2 FVKESK. General study findings and limits: Higher tumor T cell infiltration than in uninvolved lung was supported by TCRbeta sequencing.

By share, this clone ranks as medium-sized. Its cognate antigen is unknown. TCRdb's copy holds only in-frame clones and misses some; the assay was immunoSEQ multiplex PCR. The data hold roughly 7,200 clones, with roughly 70% observed a single time. This rearrangement joins TRBV14 to TRBJ1-5; 7 bases agree with TRBD1. Sequenced sample: lung tumor tissue. This clonotype was sampled from a human donor with non-small cell lung cancer. CDR3 sequence (DNA): TGTGCCAGCAGCCAAGGACAGGGCCTTAATCAGCCCCAGCATTTT. It yields the protein CASSQGQGLNQPQHF.